This T cell receptor beta chain was profiled in a study of untreated major depressive disorder. Generated by immunoSEQ multiplex PCR, the TCRdb table keeps only in-frame clones and is missing some. The top ten hold over 0.5% of the sample, which has under 25,000 clones, more than 85% seen once. A note on this clone: The antigen remains unidentified.

The length of the CDR3 is 14 residues. Germline V lookup: CDR1 ENHRY, CDR2 SYGVKD. Trimming pared 5 bases from V and 2 bases from J, leaving 10 bases between. Findings of the study overall: Compared with controls, depressed patients showed more TRBV05-01 (Vbeta 5.1) usage in CD4+ T cells. A comparatively small sample limits the generalizability of these findings.

The donors were all European-descended. No major medical conditions, Axis I/II comorbidities, regular medication, or illicit drugs. Blood, 30 to 35 ml, was drawn into EDTA tubes. Sample: CD4+ T cells from PBMCs. This clonotype was sampled from a middle-aged woman with major depressive disorder. The V gene is TRBV10-3, the J gene TRBJ1-3; D remains ambiguous. Written as DNA, the CDR3 is TGTGCCATCAGTTTGACCGGGACTGGAAACACCATATATTTT. This gives the protein CAISLTGTGNTIYF.